These 22 T cell receptor beta chains were all obtained from the same sample, sequenced in a study of identical twins. From the 5' RACE reads, TCRdb called clonotypes with MiXCR, one entry per CDR3 protein. The table records 1.5 million to 2 million distinct CDR3 sequences, under 35% of them present only once. Sequenced material: cord blood. These receptors originate from a newborn girl in good health.

This clonotype was counted only a few times. J is TRBJ2-3 and V is TRBV24-1, with D perhaps TRBD1 or TRBD2 (5 bases each). The length of the CDR3 is 14 residues. Germline CDR1 is KGHDR and CDR2 is SFDVKD. Trimming stripped 4 bases from V and 0 bases from J, with 7 bases between. The CDR3 reads CATSERDSTDTQYF. The CDR3 DNA follows: TGTGCCACCAGTGAGAGGGACAGCACAGATACGCAGTATTTT.

V gene TRBV12-3 or TRBV12-4 combines with J gene TRBJ2-7; D is undetermined. Trimming pared 2 bases from V and 3 bases from J, leaving 8 bases between. CDR3 length: 13 amino acids. The CDR3 loop reads CASSLRSVYEQYF. The CDR3 DNA reads TGTGCCAGCAGTTTACGCAGTGTCTACGAGCAGTACTTC.

This clonotype was seen a handful of times. The CDR3 loop reads CASSLEVAGGGDTQYF. Written as DNA, the CDR3 is TGTGCCAGCAGTTTAGAGGTGGCAGGGGGAGGGGATACGCAGTATTTT. The V and J genes are TRBV28 and TRBJ2-3; D assignment may be TRBD1 or TRBD2 (7 bases each). Germline CDR1 reads MDHEN; CDR2 reads SYDVKM. The germline V and J ends were trimmed by 2 bases and 6 bases, with 18 bases remaining between them. The CDR3 is 16 residues long.

Notes on this clonotype: A much larger clonotype is one base distant, so this may be a read error. The chain is built from TRBV10-3 and TRBJ2-1, with 8 bases fitting TRBD1. Germline-derived CDR1 and CDR2 are ENHRY and SYGVKD. The CDR3 has 14 residues. Losses at the gene ends were 4 bases for V and 10 bases for J; bases not matched to a gene: 9. The CDR3 DNA reads as TGTGCCATCAGTGGGACAGGGAGCTCCTACGAGCAGTTCTTC. Amino acids: CAISGTGSSYEQFF.

V and J are TRBV7-9 and TRBJ1-1; perhaps TRBD1 as D (6 bases). Germline lookup yields CDR1 SEHNR and CDR2 FQNEAQ (reference sequence). The CDR3 has 15 amino acids. Trimming stripped 6 bases from V and 0 bases from J, with 14 bases between. This CDR3 is CASSLPTGMNTEAFF. In DNA form, the CDR3 reads TGTGCCAGCAGTTTGCCGACAGGCATGAACACTGAAGCTTTCTTT.

The chain couples TRBV3-1 to TRBJ1-2; TRBD1 might be the D (6 bases). The CDR3 is 15 residues long. Looked up from germline, CDR1 is LGHDT and CDR2 is YNNKEL (reference sequence). The ends were cut back, 4 bases at V and 4 bases at J, with 16 bases in the middle. The CDR3 sequence: CASSPYRVRGYGYTF. The DNA for the CDR3 is TGTGCCAGCAGCCCATACAGGGTTCGGGGCTATGGCTACACCTTC.

The chain couples TRBV28 to TRBJ2-7; 14 bases map to TRBD2. J gave up 5 bases and V 1 base, and 16 bases lay outside the gene matches. The CDR3 spans 20 residues. From germline, CDR1 is MDHEN and CDR2 SYDVKM. This CDR3 is CASSLFAYPGLAGGIHEQYF. In DNA, the CDR3 is TGTGCCAGCAGTTTATTTGCGTATCCTGGACTAGCGGGAGGTATCCACGAGCAGTACTTC.

Only a few counts were recorded for this clonotype. V is TRBV7-9 and J is TRBJ1-1; no clear D. Per the germline V gene, CDR1 is SEHNR and CDR2 is FQNEAQ (reference sequence). The V end was cut by 3 bases, the J end by 7 bases, with 9 bases between. The CDR3 is made up of 12 amino acids. The CDR3 reads CASSFRSVEAFF. As DNA, the CDR3 is TGTGCCAGCAGCTTTCGGTCGGTTGAAGCTTTCTTT.

This clonotype was found a few times. The chain carries TRBV3-1 and TRBJ2-3, with 7 bases fitting TRBD2. This CDR3 comprises 17 residues. V shed 2 bases and J 3 bases; nucleotides not matched to a gene: 11. The germline CDR1 and CDR2 sequences are LGHDT and YNNKEL (reference sequence). CDR3 loop: CASSQSSGGRGTDTQYF. DNA for the CDR3: TGTGCCAGCAGCCAATCATCGGGCGGGAGAGGGACAGATACGCAGTATTTT.

This clonotype was detected a few times. The CDR3 loop is CASRQTGAPEAFF. CDR3 in DNA: TGTGCCAGCAGACAAACAGGGGCGCCTGAAGCTTTCTTT. The chain couples TRBV11-2 to TRBJ1-1; 7 nucleotides agree with TRBD1. Germline V lookup: CDR1 SGHAT, CDR2 FQNNGV. This CDR3 has 13 amino acids. Losses at the gene ends were 6 bases for V and 6 bases for J; bases not matched to a gene: 7.

The chain joins TRBV11-2 to TRBJ2-3; D ambiguous. The CDR3 length is 16 residues. V gave up 6 bases and J gave up 4 bases, with 20 bases separating them. Germline loops: CDR1 SGHAT, CDR2 FQNNGV. The CDR3 coding sequence is TGTGCCAGCAGGAGCGTACCCAGCCCCGTCCCAGATACGCAGTATTTT. It specifies CASRSVPSPVPDTQYF.

In the case of this clonotype: A much larger clone differs by one base, so this may be a read error. The V call is TRBV5-5, the J call TRBJ2-7, with D tentatively TRBD1 (5 bases). Trimming stripped 4 bases from V and 4 bases from J, with 9 bases between. Germline CDR1 is SGHKS and CDR2 is YYEKEE (reference sequence). The CDR3 loop spans 12 amino acids. CDR3: CASSVQDYEQYF. CDR3 DNA sequence: TGTGCCAGCAGCGTACAGGATTACGAGCAGTACTTC.

Comment on this clonotype: Germline is not matched at one junction end, which may reflect a read error. The rearrangement links TRBV4-2 to TRBJ2-1; 10 bases are shared with TRBD2. CDR3 length: 16 amino acids. CDR1 and CDR2 from the germline V gene are LGHNA and YNFKEQ. CDR3 nucleotides: TGTGCCAGCAGCCGAGATACTAGCGGGATAAGGGGTGAGCAGTTATTC. Its protein product is CASSRDTSGIRGEQLF.

The V and J genes are TRBV20-1 and TRBJ2-7; D unclear. Trimming left V 3 bases short and J 0 bases short, with 6 bases between. In germline, CDR1 is DFQATT, CDR2 SNEGSKA (reference sequence). This CDR3 has 12 residues. CDR3 bases: TGCAGTGCTAGTTCAGACTCCTACGAGCAGTACTTC. Residues: CSASSDSYEQYF.

This chain joins TRBV29-1 and TRBJ1-1; tentatively, D is TRBD1 (6 bases). Germline lookup yields CDR1 SQVTM and CDR2 ANQGSEA. The CDR3 contains 12 residues. V was trimmed by 6 bases and J by 1 base, leaving 9 bases between them. As DNA, the CDR3 is TGCAGCGTCAAGGGGGGGAACACTGAAGCTTTCTTT. Protein sequence: CSVKGGNTEAFF.

V gene TRBV5-1 combines with J gene TRBJ2-1; 7 bases map to TRBD2. The CDR3 consists of 15 residues. Per germline, CDR1 SGHRS and CDR2 YFSETQ. V was clipped by 5 bases and J by 3 bases; unmatched bases: 8. CDR3 coding DNA: TGCGCCAGCAGTGGAATAAGCGGGGTCTACAATGAGCAGTTCTTC. Translated: CASSGISGVYNEQFF.

The rearrangement joins TRBV25-1 to TRBJ2-1; D is unresolved. Germline V lookup: CDR1 MGHDK, CDR2 SYGVNS. The CDR3 loop spans 18 amino acids. Trimming removed 0 bases from V and 8 bases from J, with 23 bases in between. For the CDR3, the DNA is TGTGCCAGCAGTGAATATGGCGCCGTCCTCTCCAAGGGCGATGAGCAGTTCTTC. It codes for CASSEYGAVLSKGDEQFF.

This clonotype has a count of ten or more. The V call is TRBV25-1, the J call TRBJ1-4; D is unresolved. Germline CDR1 and CDR2: MGHDK and SYGVNS. CDR3 size: 10 residues. V dropped 4 bases and J dropped 8 bases, with 2 bases sitting between them. CDR3 DNA: TGTGCCAGCAGTGGCGAAAAACTGTTTTTT. It yields the protein CASSGEKLFF.

This clonotype was counted ten times or more. This chain joins TRBV3-1 and TRBJ1-4; weak D call: TRBD1 (5 bases). Per germline, CDR1 LGHDT and CDR2 YNNKEL (reference sequence). Between the trimmed V and J ends, which lost 1 base and 5 bases, there was a span of 11 bases. The CDR3 covers 15 residues. CDR3 sequence: CASSQVPGPNEKLFF. In DNA, the CDR3 is TGTGCCAGCAGCCAAGTTCCAGGGCCGAATGAAAAACTGTTTTTT.

The chain recombines TRBV7-9 with TRBJ2-3, with 12 nucleotides matching TRBD2. Germline V CDR1 and CDR2: SEHNR, FQNEAQ (reference sequence). J lost 7 bases, V lost 2 bases, and 4 bases had no gene match. The CDR3 is made up of 15 amino acids. CDR3 nucleotides: TGTGCCAGCAGCTTATCCCTAGCGGGGGGGCATACGCAGTATTTT. Translating it yields CASSLSLAGGHTQYF.

This clonotype was counted a few times. The chain recombines TRBV27 with TRBJ2-4; tentatively, D is TRBD1 (5 bases). The CDR3 consists of 15 residues. The germline gives CDR1 MNHEY, CDR2 SMNVEV (reference sequence). Trimming stripped 2 bases from V and 1 base from J, with 9 bases between. In nucleotides, the CDR3 is TGTGCCAGCAGTTTAACCGCAGGGGCCAAAAACATTCAGTACTTC. Amino acid sequence: CASSLTAGAKNIQYF.

This chain connects TRBV5-1 to TRBJ2-1; 7 nucleotides agree with TRBD2. Trimming cost V 3 bases and J 6 bases; bases outside gene matches: 6. This CDR3 spans 14 amino acids. Looked up from germline, CDR1 is SGHRS and CDR2 is YFSETQ. The chain's CDR3 is CASSWKAGSNEQFF. CDR3 DNA sequence: TGCGCCAGCAGCTGGAAAGCGGGGAGCAATGAGCAGTTCTTC. Full variable domain (remainder filled in from reference TRBV5-1 and TRBJ2-1): KAGVTQTPRYLIKTRGQQVTLSCSPISGHRSVSWYQQTPGQGLQFLFEYFSETQRNKGNFPGRFSGRQFSNSRSEMNVSTLELGDSALYLCASSWKAGSNEQFFGPGTRLTVL.